The sequence of this T cell receptor (beta chain) was determined in a study of neurological immune-mediated disorders. Many counts were recorded for this clonotype. Time point: longitudinal time-point 3. TCRdb used MiXCR to reprocess the 5' RACE reads, holding one entry per CDR3 protein. The table has more than 50,000 distinct CDR3 sequences, roughly 8.3% seen once. V lost 5 bases, J lost 3 bases, and 5 bases stayed unmatched. The CDR3 is made up of 15 amino acids. This receptor was taken from a woman in her 40s in good health. Material: PBMCs. This sequence joins TRBV12-3 or TRBV12-4 and TRBJ2-7, with 12 bases identical to TRBD1. The CDR3 coding sequence is TGTGCCAGCAGTCCCGGGACAGGGGGCTTCTACGAGCAGTACTTC. Residues: CASSPGTGGFYEQYF.